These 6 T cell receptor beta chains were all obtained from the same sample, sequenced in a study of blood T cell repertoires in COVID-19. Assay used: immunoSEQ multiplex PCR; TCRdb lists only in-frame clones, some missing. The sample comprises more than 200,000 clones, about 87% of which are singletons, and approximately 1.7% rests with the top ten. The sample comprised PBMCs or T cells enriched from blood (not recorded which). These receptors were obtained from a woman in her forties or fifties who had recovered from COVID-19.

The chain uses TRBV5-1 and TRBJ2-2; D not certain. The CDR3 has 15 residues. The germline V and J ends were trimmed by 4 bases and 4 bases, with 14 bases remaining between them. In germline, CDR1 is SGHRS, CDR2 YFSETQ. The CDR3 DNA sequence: TGCGCCAGCAGCCCCGAGGAGTTCGGCACCGGGGAGCTGTTTTTT. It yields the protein CASSPEEFGTGELFF.

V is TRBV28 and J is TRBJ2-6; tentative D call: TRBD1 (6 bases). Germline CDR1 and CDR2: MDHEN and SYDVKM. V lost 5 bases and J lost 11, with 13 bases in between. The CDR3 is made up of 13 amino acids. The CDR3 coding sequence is TGTGCCAGCAGTACCGGGACACCCCACGTCCTGACTTTC. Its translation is CASSTGTPHVLTF.

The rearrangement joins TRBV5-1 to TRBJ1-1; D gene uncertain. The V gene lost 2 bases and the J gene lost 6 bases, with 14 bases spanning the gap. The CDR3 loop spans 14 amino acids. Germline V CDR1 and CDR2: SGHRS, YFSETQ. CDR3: CASSLGGFRAEAFF. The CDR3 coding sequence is TGCGCCAGCAGCTTAGGAGGGTTTAGGGCTGAAGCTTTCTTT.

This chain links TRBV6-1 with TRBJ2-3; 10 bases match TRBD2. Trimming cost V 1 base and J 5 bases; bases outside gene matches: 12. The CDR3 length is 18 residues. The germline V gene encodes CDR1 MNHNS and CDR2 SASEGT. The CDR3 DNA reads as TGTGCCAGCAGTGAAGGGTTTGGGAGCGGGAGGGCTTTAGATACGCAGTATTTT. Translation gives CASSEGFGSGRALDTQYF.

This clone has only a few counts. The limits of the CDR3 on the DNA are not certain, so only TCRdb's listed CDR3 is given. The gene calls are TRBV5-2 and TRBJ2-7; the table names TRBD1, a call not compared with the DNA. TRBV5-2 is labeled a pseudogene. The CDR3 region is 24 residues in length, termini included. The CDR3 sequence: CASNPTGSPYEQYFGQGSPYEQYF.

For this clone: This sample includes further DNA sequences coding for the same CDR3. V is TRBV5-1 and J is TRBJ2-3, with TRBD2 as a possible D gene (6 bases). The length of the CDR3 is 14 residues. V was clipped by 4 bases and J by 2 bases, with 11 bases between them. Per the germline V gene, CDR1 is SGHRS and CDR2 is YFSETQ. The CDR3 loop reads CASSPSGVTDTQYF. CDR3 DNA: TGCGCCAGCAGCCCTTCGGGGGTCACAGATACGCAGTATTTT. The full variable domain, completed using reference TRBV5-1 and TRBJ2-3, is KAGVTQTPRYLIKTRGQQVTLSCSPISGHRSVSWYQQTPGQGLQFLFEYFSETQRNKGNFPGRFSGRQFSNSRSEMNVSTLELGDSALYLCASSPSGVTDTQYFGPGTRLTVL.